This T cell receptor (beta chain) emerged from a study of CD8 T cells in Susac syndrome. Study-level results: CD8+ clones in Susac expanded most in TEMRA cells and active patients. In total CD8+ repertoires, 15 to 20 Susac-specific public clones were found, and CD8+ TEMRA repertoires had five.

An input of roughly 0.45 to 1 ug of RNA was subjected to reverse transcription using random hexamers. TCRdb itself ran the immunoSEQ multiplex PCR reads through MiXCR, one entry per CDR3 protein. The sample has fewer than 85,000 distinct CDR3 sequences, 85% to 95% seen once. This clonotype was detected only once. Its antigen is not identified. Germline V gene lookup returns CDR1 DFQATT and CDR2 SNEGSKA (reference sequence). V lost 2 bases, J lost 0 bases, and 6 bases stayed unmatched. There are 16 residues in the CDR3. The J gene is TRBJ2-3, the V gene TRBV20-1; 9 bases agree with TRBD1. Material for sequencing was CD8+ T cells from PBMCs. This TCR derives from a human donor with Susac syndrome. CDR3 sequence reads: CSARPTGGTSTDTQYF. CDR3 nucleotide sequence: TGCAGTGCTAGACCCACAGGGGGCACGAGCACAGATACGCAGTATTTT.